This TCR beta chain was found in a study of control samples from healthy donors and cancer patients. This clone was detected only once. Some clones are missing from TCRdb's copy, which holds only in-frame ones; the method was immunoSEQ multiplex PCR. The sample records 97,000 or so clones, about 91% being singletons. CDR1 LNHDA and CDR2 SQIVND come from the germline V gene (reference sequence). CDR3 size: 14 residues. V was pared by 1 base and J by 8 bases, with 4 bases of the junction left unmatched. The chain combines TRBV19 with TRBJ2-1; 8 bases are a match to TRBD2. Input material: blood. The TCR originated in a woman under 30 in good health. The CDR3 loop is CASSIGGLADEQFF. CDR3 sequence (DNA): TGTGCCAGTAGTATAGGCGGACTAGCCGATGAGCAGTTCTTC.